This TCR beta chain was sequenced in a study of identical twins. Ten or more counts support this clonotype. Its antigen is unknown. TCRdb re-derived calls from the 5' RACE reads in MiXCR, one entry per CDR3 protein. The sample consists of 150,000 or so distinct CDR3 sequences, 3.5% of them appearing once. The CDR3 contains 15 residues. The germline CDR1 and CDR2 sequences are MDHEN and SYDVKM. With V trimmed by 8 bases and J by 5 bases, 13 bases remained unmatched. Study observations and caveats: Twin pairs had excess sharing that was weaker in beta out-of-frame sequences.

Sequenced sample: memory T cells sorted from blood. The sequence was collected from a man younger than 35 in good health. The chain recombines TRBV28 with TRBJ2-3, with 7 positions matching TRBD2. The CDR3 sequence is CASSVGGSSVDTQYF. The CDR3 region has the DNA TGTGCCAGCTCTGTCGGCGGGAGTTCAGTAGATACGCAGTATTTT.